The sequence of this T cell receptor (beta chain) was determined in a study of blood T cell repertoires in COVID-19. V was pared by 3 bases and J by 2 bases, with 14 bases between. This CDR3 has 16 amino acids. The germline V gene encodes CDR1 MRHNA and CDR2 SNTAGT. Self-reported history from a screening survey and questionnaire set each donor's cohort. Libraries were prepared by immunoSEQ multiplex PCR; TCRdb keeps only in-frame clonotypes and omits some of them. The profile covers about 380,000 clones, with about 90% appearing a single time and about 3% taken by the ten largest. The chain recombines TRBV6-4 with TRBJ1-5, with no clear D. Specimen: PBMCs or T cells enriched from blood (not recorded which). This TCR derives from a woman aged 25 to 45 who had recovered from COVID-19. CDR3 nucleotide sequence: TGTGCCAGCAGTGAGGGAGGAGGAGTGGGCAATCAGCCCCAGCATTTT. Residues: CASSEGGGVGNQPQHF.